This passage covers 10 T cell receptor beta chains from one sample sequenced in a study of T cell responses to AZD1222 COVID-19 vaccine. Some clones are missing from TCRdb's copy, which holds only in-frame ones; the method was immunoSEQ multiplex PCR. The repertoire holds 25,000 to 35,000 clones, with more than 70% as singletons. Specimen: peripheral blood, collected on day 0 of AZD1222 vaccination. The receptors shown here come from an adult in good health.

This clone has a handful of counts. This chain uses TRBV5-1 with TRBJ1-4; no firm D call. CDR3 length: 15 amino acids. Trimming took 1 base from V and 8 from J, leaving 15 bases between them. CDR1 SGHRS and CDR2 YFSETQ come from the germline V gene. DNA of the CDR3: TGCGCCAGCAGCTTGTGGGCAGGTGAAGGGGAAAAACTGTTTTTT. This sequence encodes CASSLWAGEGEKLFF.

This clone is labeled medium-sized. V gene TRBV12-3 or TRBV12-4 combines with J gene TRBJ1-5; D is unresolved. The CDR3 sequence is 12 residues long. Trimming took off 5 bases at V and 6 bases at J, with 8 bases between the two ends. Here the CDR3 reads CASSQPRQPQHF. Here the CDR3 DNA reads TGTGCCAGCAGTCAGCCCCGTCAGCCCCAGCATTTT.

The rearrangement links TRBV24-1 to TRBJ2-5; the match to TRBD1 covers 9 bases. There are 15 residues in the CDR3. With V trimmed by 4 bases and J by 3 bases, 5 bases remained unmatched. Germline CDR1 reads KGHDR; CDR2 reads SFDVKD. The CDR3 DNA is TGTGCCACCAGTGAGTCGGGACAGGGAAAAGAGACCCAGTACTTC. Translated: CATSESGQGKETQYF.

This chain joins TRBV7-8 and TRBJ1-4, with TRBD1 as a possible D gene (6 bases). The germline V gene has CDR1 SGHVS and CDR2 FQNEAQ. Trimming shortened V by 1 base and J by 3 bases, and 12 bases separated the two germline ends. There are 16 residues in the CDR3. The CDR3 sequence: CASSLDYRVANEKLFF. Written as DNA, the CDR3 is TGTGCCAGCAGCTTAGATTACAGGGTGGCTAATGAAAAACTGTTTTTT.

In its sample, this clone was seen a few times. The CDR3: CALGPSNSPLHF. The CDR3 DNA is TGTGCCCTCGGACCGAGCAATTCACCCCTCCACTTT. The chain is built from TRBV30 and TRBJ1-6; D gene ambiguous. Trimming removed 8 bases from V and 7 bases from J, with 12 bases in between. Germline V lookup: CDR1 GTSNPN, CDR2 SVGIG (reference sequence). This CDR3 is built from 12 residues.

The CDR3 region is CASGLVEGARPGYGYTF. CDR3 coding DNA: TGTGCTAGTGGTTTGGTAGAGGGGGCGCGTCCTGGCTATGGCTACACCTTC. This chain links TRBV12-5 with TRBJ1-2; 7 nucleotides align to TRBD1. Germline values: CDR1 LGHNT, CDR2 FRNRAP. The CDR3 totals 17 residues. V was clipped by 0 bases and J by 4 bases; unmatched bases: 11.

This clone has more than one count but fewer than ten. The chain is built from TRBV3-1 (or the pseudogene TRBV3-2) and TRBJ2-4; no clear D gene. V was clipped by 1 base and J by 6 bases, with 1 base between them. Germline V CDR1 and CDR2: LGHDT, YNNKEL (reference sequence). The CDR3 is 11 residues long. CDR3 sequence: CASSQANIQYF. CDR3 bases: TGTGCCAGCAGCCAAGCAAACATTCAGTACTTC.

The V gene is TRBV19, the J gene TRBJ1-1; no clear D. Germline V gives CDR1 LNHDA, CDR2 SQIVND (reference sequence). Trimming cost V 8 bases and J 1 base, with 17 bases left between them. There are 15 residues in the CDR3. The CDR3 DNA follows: TGTGCCAGTTCCACTGACCAGAGACCGAACACTGAAGCTTTCTTT. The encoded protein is CASSTDQRPNTEAFF.

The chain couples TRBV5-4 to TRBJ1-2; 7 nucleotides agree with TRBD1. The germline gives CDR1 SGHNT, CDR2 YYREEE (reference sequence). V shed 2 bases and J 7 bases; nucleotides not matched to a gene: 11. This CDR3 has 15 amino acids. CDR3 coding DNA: TGTGCCAGCAGCTTCCGACAGGGAGGTATGGGTGGCTACACCTTC. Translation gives CASSFRQGGMGGYTF.

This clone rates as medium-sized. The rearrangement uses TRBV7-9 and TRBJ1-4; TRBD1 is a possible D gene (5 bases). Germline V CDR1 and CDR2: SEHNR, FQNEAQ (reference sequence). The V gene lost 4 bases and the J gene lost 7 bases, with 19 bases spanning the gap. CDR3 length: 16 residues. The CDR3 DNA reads TGTGCCAGCAGCTGGGGCTGGGGGAAGAAGAGTGAAAAACTGTTTTTT. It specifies CASSWGWGKKSEKLFF. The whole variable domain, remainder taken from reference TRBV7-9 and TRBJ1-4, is DTGVSQNPRHKITKRGQNVTFRCDPISEHNRLYWYRQTLGQGPEFLTYFQNEAQLEKSRLLSDRFSAERPKGSFSTLEIQRTEQGDSAMYLCASSWGWGKKSEKLFFGSGTQLSVL.